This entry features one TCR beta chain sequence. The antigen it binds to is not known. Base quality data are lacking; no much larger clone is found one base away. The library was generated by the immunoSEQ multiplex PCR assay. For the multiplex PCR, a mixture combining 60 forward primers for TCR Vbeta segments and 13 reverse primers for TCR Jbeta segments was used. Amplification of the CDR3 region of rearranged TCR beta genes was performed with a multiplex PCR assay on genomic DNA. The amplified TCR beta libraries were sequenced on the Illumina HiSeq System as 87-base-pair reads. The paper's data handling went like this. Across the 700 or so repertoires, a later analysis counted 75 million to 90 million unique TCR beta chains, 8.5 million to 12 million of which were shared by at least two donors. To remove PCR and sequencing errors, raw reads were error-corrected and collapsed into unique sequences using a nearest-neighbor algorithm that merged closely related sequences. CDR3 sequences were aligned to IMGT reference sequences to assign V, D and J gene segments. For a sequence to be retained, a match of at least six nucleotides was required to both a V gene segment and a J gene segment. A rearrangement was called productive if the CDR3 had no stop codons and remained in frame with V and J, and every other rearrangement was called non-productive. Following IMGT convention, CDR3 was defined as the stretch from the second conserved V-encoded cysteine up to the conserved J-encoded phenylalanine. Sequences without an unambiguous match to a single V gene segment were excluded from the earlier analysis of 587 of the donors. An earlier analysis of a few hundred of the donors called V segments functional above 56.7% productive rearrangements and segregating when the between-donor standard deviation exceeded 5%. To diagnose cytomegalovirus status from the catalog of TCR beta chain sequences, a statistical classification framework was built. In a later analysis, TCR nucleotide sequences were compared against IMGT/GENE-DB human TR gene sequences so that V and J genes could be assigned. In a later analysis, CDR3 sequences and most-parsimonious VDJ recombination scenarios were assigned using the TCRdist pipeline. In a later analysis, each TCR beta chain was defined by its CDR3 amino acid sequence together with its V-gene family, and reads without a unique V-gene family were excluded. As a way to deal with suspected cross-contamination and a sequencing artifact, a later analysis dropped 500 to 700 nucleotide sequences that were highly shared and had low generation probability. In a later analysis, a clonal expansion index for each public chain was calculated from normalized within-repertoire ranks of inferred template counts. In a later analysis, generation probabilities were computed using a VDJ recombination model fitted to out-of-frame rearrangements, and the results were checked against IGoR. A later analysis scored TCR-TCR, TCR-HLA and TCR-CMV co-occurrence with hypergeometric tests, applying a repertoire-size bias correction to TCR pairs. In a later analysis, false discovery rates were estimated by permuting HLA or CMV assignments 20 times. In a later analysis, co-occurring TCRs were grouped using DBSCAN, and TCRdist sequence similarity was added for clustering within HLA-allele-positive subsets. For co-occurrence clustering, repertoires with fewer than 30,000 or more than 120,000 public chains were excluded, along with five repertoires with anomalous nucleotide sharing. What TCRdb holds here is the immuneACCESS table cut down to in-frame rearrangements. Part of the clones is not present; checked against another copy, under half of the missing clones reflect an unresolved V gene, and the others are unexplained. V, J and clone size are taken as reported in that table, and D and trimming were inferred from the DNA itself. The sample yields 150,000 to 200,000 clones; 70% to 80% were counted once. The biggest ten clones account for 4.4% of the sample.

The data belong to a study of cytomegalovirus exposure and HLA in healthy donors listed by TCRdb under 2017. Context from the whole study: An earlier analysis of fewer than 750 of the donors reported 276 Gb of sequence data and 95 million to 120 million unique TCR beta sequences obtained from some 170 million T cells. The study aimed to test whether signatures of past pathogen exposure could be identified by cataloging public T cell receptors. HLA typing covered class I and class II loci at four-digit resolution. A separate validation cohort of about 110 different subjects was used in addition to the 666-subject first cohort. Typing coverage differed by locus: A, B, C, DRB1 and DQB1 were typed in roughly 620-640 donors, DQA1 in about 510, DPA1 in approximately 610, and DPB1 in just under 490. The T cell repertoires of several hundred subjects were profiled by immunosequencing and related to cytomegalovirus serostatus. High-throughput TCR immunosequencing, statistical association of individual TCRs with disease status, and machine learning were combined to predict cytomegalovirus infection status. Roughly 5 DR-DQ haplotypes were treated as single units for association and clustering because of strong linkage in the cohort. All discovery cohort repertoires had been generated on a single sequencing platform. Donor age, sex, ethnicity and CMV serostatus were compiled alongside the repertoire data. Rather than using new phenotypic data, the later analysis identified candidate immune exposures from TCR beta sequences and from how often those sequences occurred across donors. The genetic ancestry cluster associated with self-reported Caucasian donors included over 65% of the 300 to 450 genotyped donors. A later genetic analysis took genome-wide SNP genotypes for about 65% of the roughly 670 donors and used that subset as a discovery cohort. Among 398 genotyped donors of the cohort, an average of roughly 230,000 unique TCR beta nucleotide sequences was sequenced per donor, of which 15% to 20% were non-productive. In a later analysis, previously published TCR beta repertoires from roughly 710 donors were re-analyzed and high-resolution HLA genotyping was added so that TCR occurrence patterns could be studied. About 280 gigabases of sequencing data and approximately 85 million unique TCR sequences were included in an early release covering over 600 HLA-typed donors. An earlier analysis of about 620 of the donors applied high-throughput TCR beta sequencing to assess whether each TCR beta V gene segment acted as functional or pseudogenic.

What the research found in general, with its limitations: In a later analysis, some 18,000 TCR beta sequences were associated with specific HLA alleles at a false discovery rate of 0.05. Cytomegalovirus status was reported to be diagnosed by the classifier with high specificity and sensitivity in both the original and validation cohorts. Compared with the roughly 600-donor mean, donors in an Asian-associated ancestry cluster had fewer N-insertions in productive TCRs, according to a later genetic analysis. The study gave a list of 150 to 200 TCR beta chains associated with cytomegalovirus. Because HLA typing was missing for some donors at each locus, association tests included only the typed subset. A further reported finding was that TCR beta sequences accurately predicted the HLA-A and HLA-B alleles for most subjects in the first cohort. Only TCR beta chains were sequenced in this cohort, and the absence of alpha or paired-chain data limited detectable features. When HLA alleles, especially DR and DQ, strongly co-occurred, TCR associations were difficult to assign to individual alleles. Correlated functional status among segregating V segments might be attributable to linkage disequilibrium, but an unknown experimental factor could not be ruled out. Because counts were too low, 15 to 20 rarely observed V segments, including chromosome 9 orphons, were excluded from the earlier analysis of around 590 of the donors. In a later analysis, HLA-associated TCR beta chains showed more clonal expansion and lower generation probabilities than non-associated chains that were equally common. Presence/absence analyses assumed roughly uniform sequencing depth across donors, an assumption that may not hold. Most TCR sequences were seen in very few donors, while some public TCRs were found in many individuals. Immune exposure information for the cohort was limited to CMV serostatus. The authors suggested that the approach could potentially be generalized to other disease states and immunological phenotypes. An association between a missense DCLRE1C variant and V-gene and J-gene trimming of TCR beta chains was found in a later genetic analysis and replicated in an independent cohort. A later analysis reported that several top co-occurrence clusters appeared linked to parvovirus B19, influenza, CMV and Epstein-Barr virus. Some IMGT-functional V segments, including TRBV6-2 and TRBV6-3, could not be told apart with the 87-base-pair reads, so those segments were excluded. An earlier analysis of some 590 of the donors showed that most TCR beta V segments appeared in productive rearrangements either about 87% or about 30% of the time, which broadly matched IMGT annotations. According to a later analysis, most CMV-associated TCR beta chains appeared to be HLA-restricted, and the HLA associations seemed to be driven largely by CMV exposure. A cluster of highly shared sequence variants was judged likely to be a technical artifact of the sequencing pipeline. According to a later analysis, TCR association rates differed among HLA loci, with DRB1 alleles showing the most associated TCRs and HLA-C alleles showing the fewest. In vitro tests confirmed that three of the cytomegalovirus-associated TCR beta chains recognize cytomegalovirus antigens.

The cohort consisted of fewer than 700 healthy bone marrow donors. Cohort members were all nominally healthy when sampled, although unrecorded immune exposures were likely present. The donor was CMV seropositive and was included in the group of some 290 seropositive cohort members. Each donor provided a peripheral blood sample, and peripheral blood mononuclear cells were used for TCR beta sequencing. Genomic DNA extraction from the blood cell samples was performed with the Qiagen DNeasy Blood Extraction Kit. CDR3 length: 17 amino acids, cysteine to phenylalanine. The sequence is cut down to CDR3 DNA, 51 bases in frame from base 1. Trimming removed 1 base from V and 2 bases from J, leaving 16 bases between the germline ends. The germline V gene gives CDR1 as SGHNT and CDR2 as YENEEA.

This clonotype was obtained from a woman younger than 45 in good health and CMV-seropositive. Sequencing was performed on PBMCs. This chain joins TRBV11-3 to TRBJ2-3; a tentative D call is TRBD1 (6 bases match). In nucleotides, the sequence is TGTGCCAGCAGCTTAGTTAGGGGGTCGACAGTCACAGATACGCAGTATTTT. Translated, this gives CASSLVRGSTVTDTQYF.